This T cell receptor beta chain was documented in a study of identical twins. V shed 4 bases and J 2 bases; nucleotides not matched to a gene: 7. CDR3 length: 15 residues. Looked up from germline, CDR1 is LGHNA and CDR2 is YNFKEQ. The authors used template switching to add a universal primer site and gave cDNA unique molecular identifiers. Each CDR3 protein gets one entry after TCRdb re-called the 5' RACE reads with MiXCR. The table records under 300,000 distinct CDR3 sequences, 11% to 15% of them present only once. Broader study findings: Recombination models fit unrelated individuals' TCR alpha sharing but underestimated twins'. In drawing conclusions, the study used cross-sectional statistical analysis and did not follow the same donors.

On this clonotype itself: The antigen is not known.

The receptor's source is a woman under 30 in good health. This chain joins TRBV4-2 and TRBJ2-5; 7 bases line up with TRBD1. The material sequenced was memory (CD45RO+) T cells sorted from blood. CDR3 DNA: TGTGCCAGCAGCCGATCATCGACAGGGCAAGAGACCCAGTACTTC. Translated, it gives CASSRSSTGQETQYF.